Following are 11 T cell receptor beta chains from one sample sequenced in a study of blood T cells in healthy people across ages. Alongside a J-beta primer mix, a sample-barcoded 5' primer served in a second PCR lasting about 7 to 11 cycles. MiXCR, run by TCRdb on the 5' RACE reads, gives a single entry per CDR3 protein. The sample contains 700,000 to 1,000,000 distinct CDR3 sequences, 40% to 50% of which appear only once. The material sequenced was blood. The receptors come from a man aged 60-69 years in good health.

This clonotype was detected only a few times. The V call is TRBV20-1, the J call TRBJ2-3; TRBD2 aligns across 9 bases. The CDR3 is made up of 17 amino acids. Germline CDR1 DFQATT, CDR2 SNEGSKA (reference sequence). The trim removed 0 bases at V and 4 bases at J, leaving 11 bases unmatched. Here the CDR3 DNA reads TGCAGTGCTAGAGAAGACGTAATTAGCGGGGGTTCAGATACGCAGTATTTT. Its protein is CSAREDVISGGSDTQYF.

This clonotype appeared once. V gene TRBV5-1 combines with J gene TRBJ1-2; possible D gene TRBD1, 5 bases. Germline lookup yields CDR1 SGHRS and CDR2 YFSETQ. The V and J ends lost 5 bases and 2 bases respectively, with 10 bases between them. This CDR3 is 13 amino acids long. CDR3: CASRKEGNYGYTF. DNA for the CDR3: TGCGCCAGCAGGAAGGAGGGGAACTATGGCTACACCTTC.

V gene TRBV5-1 combines with J gene TRBJ1-1; D remains ambiguous. Germline loops: CDR1 SGHRS, CDR2 YFSETQ. The CDR3 is 15 amino acids. V dropped 0 bases and J dropped 2 bases, with 11 bases sitting between them. The CDR3 coding sequence is TGCGCCAGCAGCTTGGTCGTAGACGGAAACACTGAAGCTTTCTTT. This encodes CASSLVVDGNTEAFF.

The gene calls are TRBV20-1 and TRBJ1-4, with no clear D. Germline CDR1 is DFQATT and CDR2 is SNEGSKA (reference sequence). The CDR3 length is 14 residues. V was trimmed by 2 bases and J by 0 bases, leaving 7 bases between them. The CDR3 region has the DNA TGCAGTGCTAGACAGACTGCAACTAATGAAAAACTGTTTTTT. Translating gives CSARQTATNEKLFF.

This clonotype was recorded a few times. The V and J genes are TRBV10-3 and TRBJ1-5; no definite D call. This CDR3 comprises 12 residues. The germline CDR1 and CDR2 sequences are ENHRY and SYGVKD. The ends were cut back, 0 bases at V and 9 bases at J, with 6 bases in the middle. The CDR3 DNA reads TGTGCCATCAGTGAGTCGAGCGGGCCCCAGCATTTT. Protein: CAISESSGPQHF.

This clonotype has a handful of counts. This rearrangement joins TRBV7-2 to TRBJ2-7; D may correspond to TRBD1 or TRBD2 (5 bases each). Between the trimmed V and J ends, which lost 7 bases and 2 bases, there was a span of 15 bases. Per the germline V gene, CDR1 is SGHTA and CDR2 is FQGNSA. The CDR3 runs to 14 residues. CDR3 sequence (DNA): TGTGCCAGCACCCTGAGGGGCTCTCCCTACGAGCAGTACTTC. Protein: CASTLRGSPYEQYF.

CDR3 in amino acids: CASSSPLAGVINEQFF. For the CDR3, the DNA is TGTGCCAGCAGTTCCCCTTTAGCGGGGGTTATCAATGAGCAGTTCTTC. The rearrangement uses TRBV6-2 or TRBV6-3 and TRBJ2-1; 9 nucleotides agree with TRBD2. Trimming cost V 4 bases and J 6 bases; bases outside gene matches: 10. Germline values: CDR1 MNHEY, CDR2 SVGEGT. The CDR3 spans 16 residues.

This chain joins TRBV12-3 or TRBV12-4 and TRBJ2-3; TRBD1 aligns across 7 bases. V dropped 6 bases and J dropped 11; count of bases not matched to a gene: 11. There are 13 residues in the CDR3. In nucleotides, the CDR3 is TGTGCCAGCAGGTACACCACCGGGACAGAGCAGTATTTT. Encoded protein: CASRYTTGTEQYF.

The V gene is TRBV28, the J gene TRBJ2-2; a possible D gene is TRBD1 (6 bases). CDR1 is MDHEN and CDR2 is SYDVKM in the germline V gene. The V gene lost 5 bases and the J gene lost 4 bases, with 11 bases spanning the gap. This CDR3 comprises 14 residues. The CDR3 protein is CASSTDRITGELFF. The CDR3 DNA is TGTGCCAGCAGTACAGACAGGATCACCGGGGAGCTGTTTTTT.

The sample holds a few counts of this clonotype. The chain recombines TRBV4-3 with TRBJ1-2, with D possibly being TRBD1 (5 bases). CDR3 length: 15 amino acids. V was pared by 0 bases and J by 1 base, with 9 bases between. The germline V gene has CDR1 LGHNA and CDR2 YSLEER. The CDR3 region has the DNA TGCGCCAGCAGCCAAGATTCAGGGAGTAACTATGGCTACACCTTC. Translation gives CASSQDSGSNYGYTF.

This clonotype has a handful of counts. The chain employs TRBV27 and TRBJ2-1, with 8 bases lining up with TRBD1. Germline V gives CDR1 MNHEY, CDR2 SMNVEV (reference sequence). This CDR3 is built from 17 residues. V gave up 1 base and J gave up 0 bases; unmatched junction bases: 5. The CDR3 coding sequence is TGTGCCAGCAGTTTATATGACAGGGGCATCTCCTACAATGAGCAGTTCTTC. Translated: CASSLYDRGISYNEQFF.